This entry lists 27 T cell receptor beta chains sequenced from one sample in a study of OX40 agonist ivuxolimab in advanced cancers. Generated by immunoSEQ multiplex PCR, the TCRdb table keeps only in-frame clones and is missing some. The repertoire holds under 150,000 clones, with roughly nine tenths as singletons. This material consisted of CD4+ or CD8+ T cells sorted from blood, taken in a trial of the OX40 agonist ivuxolimab. These TCRs come from an adult with an advanced solid tumor such as melanoma, head and neck, liver or kidney cancer.

This chain links TRBV7-2 with TRBJ2-7; 8 bases fit TRBD1. V lost 2 bases, J lost 2 bases, and 5 bases stayed unmatched. The V gene's germline CDR1 is SGHTA and CDR2 FQGNSA. This CDR3 is built from 15 residues. CDR3 in amino acids: CASSLRTGGTYEQYF. CDR3 nucleotide sequence: TGTGCCAGCAGCTTACGAACAGGGGGTACCTACGAGCAGTACTTC.

The chain links TRBV9 to TRBJ2-6, with TRBD2 matching 10 bases. Germline V gene lookup returns CDR1 SGDLS and CDR2 YYNGEE. Trimming removed 5 bases from V and 0 bases from J; junction bases left unmatched: 8. The CDR3 runs 18 residues. The CDR3 loop reads CASSTGLAVNSGANVLTF. In DNA, the CDR3 is TGTGCCAGCAGTACCGGACTAGCGGTGAACTCTGGGGCCAACGTCCTGACTTTC.

This sequence joins TRBV10-3 and TRBJ2-5; D not resolved. The CDR3 is made up of 14 amino acids. Germline lookup yields CDR1 ENHRY and CDR2 SYGVKD. Deletions cut 0 bases from V and 2 bases from J, with 7 bases between. The CDR3 here is CAISESNSQETQYF. The CDR3 region has the DNA TGTGCCATCAGTGAGTCGAACAGTCAAGAGACCCAGTACTTC.

V is TRBV7-6 and J is TRBJ1-1; 8 bases fit TRBD1. This CDR3 is built from 16 residues. Looked up from germline, CDR1 is SGHVS and CDR2 is FNYEAQ. Unmatched junction bases numbered 10, after V lost 5 bases and J lost 2 bases. CDR3 DNA sequence: TGTGCCAGCAGCCCAGGACAGGGAGGGATTAACACTGAAGCTTTCTTT. The encoded protein is CASSPGQGGINTEAFF.

J is TRBJ2-5 and V is TRBV5-1, with 9 bases identical to TRBD2. The CDR3 length is 15 residues. The ends lost 5 bases at V and 5 bases at J; junction bases unmatched: 10. Germline assignment: CDR1 SGHRS and CDR2 YFSETQ. This CDR3 is CASRTVAGVMETQYF. The CDR3, as DNA: TGCGCCAGCAGGACTGTAGCGGGAGTAATGGAGACCCAGTACTTC.

The V call is TRBV6-6, the J call TRBJ1-2; possible D gene TRBD1, 6 bases. The length of the CDR3 is 14 residues. The V gene lost 6 bases and the J gene lost 5 bases, with 16 bases spanning the gap. Germline V gene sequence: CDR1 MNHNY, CDR2 SVGAGI (reference sequence). The CDR3 coding sequence is TGTGCCAGCAGGCAGGGGAACAGGGCTTATGGCTACACCTTC. It codes for CASRQGNRAYGYTF.

This clone was seen only once. The chain combines TRBV5-8 with TRBJ1-3, with D tentatively TRBD1 (6 bases). V dropped 3 bases and J dropped 1 base, with 8 bases sitting between them. Germline-derived CDR1 and CDR2 are SGHTS and YDEGEE. This CDR3 comprises 14 residues. The CDR3: CASSYTGSGNTIYF. The CDR3 DNA reads as TGTGCCAGCAGCTACACAGGGTCTGGAAACACCATATATTTT.

The chain combines TRBV9 with TRBJ1-2, with TRBD1 identical over 9 bases. CDR3 length: 15 residues. Germline V gives CDR1 SGDLS, CDR2 YYNGEE. V was clipped by 0 bases and J by 7 bases; unmatched bases: 7. As DNA, the CDR3 is TGTGCCAGCAGCGTAGACACACAGGGGGCGGGTGGCTACACCTTC. As protein: CASSVDTQGAGGYTF. The entire variable domain, with the rest obtained from reference TRBV9 and TRBJ1-2, is as follows: DSGVTQTPKHLITATGQRVTLRCSPRSGDLSVYWYQQSLDQGLQFLIQYYNGEERAKGNILERFSAQQFPDLHSELNLSSLELGDSALYFCASSVDTQGAGGYTFGSGTRLTVV.

The chain is built from TRBV27 and TRBJ1-5, with 8 bases fitting TRBD1. The CDR3 extends over 16 amino acids. V shed 4 bases, J shed 3 bases, and the junction held 8 bases outside the gene matches. Germline CDR1 is MNHEY and CDR2 is SMNVEV (reference sequence). The CDR3 bases are TGTGCCAGCAGTTCCCGTGGGACAGGCTACAATCAGCCCCAGCATTTT. Its translation: CASSSRGTGYNQPQHF.

The genes are TRBV7-2 and TRBJ1-5; D remains unclear. Germline V gene lookup returns CDR1 SGHTA and CDR2 FQGNSA. CDR3 length: 16 amino acids. Between the trimmed V and J ends, which lost 1 base and 6 bases, there was a span of 16 bases. CDR3 bases: TGTGCCAGCAGCTTAGGGGGAGGACGGTCCTTTCAGCCCCAGCATTTT. Protein: CASSLGGGRSFQPQHF.

The rearrangement joins TRBV2 to TRBJ2-1, with D possibly matching TRBD2 (6 bases). Between the trimmed V and J ends, which lost 5 bases and 0 bases, there was a span of 11 bases. This CDR3 comprises 15 residues. Germline assignment: CDR1 SNHLY and CDR2 FYNNEI. This chain's CDR3 is CASSNRDSSYNEQFF. The CDR3 nucleotides read TGTGCCAGCAGTAACCGGGACTCCTCCTACAATGAGCAGTTCTTC. Using reference TRBV2 and TRBJ2-1 for the parts outside the CDR3, the full variable domain is EPEVTQTPSHQVTQMGQEVILRCVPISNHLYFYWYRQILGQKVEFLVSFYNNEISEKSEIFDDQFSVERPDGSNFTLKIRSTKLEDSAMYFCASSNRDSSYNEQFFGPGTRLTVL.

This chain connects TRBV5-1 to TRBJ2-3, with unresolved D. The CDR3 is 12 amino acids. In germline, CDR1 is SGHRS, CDR2 YFSETQ. V was pared by 3 bases and J by 8 bases, with 10 bases between. The CDR3 sequence: CASSSPPGTQYF. The DNA for the CDR3 is TGCGCCAGCAGCTCTCCTCCCGGTACGCAGTATTTT.

This clone was seen just once. The identical CDR3 is also encoded by other nucleotide sequences in the sample. The chain links TRBV19 to TRBJ1-5; D uncertain. Trimming removed 3 bases from V and 1 base from J, with 7 bases in between. Germline V gene lookup returns CDR1 LNHDA and CDR2 SQIVND (reference sequence). The CDR3 spans 14 residues. The CDR3 is CASSIAGSNQPQHF. CDR3 in DNA: TGTGCCAGTAGTATCGCGGGGAGCAATCAGCCCCAGCATTTT.

The chain combines TRBV7-2 with TRBJ2-2; 8 positions agree with TRBD1. V was clipped by 2 bases and J by 6 bases; unmatched bases: 8. The V gene's germline CDR1 is SGHTA and CDR2 FQGNSA. The CDR3 has 16 amino acids. CDR3 DNA sequence: TGTGCCAGCAGCTTACTCGGCAGGGGGCTGGCCGGGGAGCTGTTTTTT. It is translated as CASSLLGRGLAGELFF.

This chain joins TRBV5-4 and TRBJ1-4; D may be TRBD1 (6 bases). Germline-derived CDR1 and CDR2 are SGHNT and YYREEE (reference sequence). The CDR3 covers 14 residues. Deletions cut 3 bases from V and 8 bases from J, with 14 bases between. The CDR3 reads CASSSRGGREKLFF. CDR3 coding DNA: TGTGCCAGCAGCTCTAGGGGGGGTCGAGAAAAACTGTTTTTT.

The genes are TRBV19 and TRBJ2-3; D could derive from TRBD1 or TRBD2 (5 bases each). The ends were cut back, 6 bases at V and 2 bases at J, with 9 bases in the middle. There are 13 residues in the CDR3. Germline V gene sequence: CDR1 LNHDA, CDR2 SQIVND (reference sequence). This chain's CDR3 is CASSPGTTDTQYF. For the CDR3, the DNA is TGTGCCAGTAGCCCAGGGACCACAGATACGCAGTATTTT.

V usage is TRBV14 and J usage is TRBJ2-3, with TRBD1 matching 7 bases. Germline V gene data show CDR1 as SGHDN and CDR2 as FVKESK. With V trimmed by 1 base and J by 3 bases, 13 bases remained unmatched. The CDR3 runs to 18 residues. The CDR3 reads CASSQGTRQGGRTDTQYF. DNA for the CDR3: TGTGCCAGCAGCCAAGGGACTCGACAGGGCGGGCGGACAGATACGCAGTATTTT.

J is TRBJ1-4 and V is TRBV7-9; D possibly corresponds to TRBD1 (5 bases). Trimming shortened V by 1 base and J by 4 bases, and 19 bases separated the two germline ends. The germline V gene has CDR1 SEHNR and CDR2 FQNEAQ (reference sequence). This CDR3 is built from 18 residues. CDR3 sequence reads: CASSLERVDSTYNEKLFF. CDR3 bases: TGTGCCAGCAGCTTAGAGAGAGTAGACAGCACCTATAATGAAAAACTGTTTTTT.

This sequence joins TRBV19 and TRBJ2-7; no firm D call. The V gene's germline CDR1 is LNHDA and CDR2 SQIVND (reference sequence). The CDR3 spans 15 residues. Deletions cut 4 bases from V and 1 base from J, with 14 bases between. Written as DNA, the CDR3 is TGTGCCAGTAGTACCATGTATGCGGCTTCCTACGAGCAGTACTTC. It yields the protein CASSTMYAASYEQYF.

The CDR3 region is CASSRPSGEQYF. The CDR3 DNA reads as TGTGCCAGCTCCCGGCCCTCCGGGGAGCAGTACTTC. This chain links TRBV6-4 with TRBJ2-7, with no clear D. Germline V lookup: CDR1 MRHNA, CDR2 SNTAGT. CDR3 length: 12 amino acids. Trimming left V 8 bases short and J 7 bases short, with 15 bases between.

CDR3 in DNA: TGTGCCAGCGTCGGGACAGGGGAAGGCTACACCTTC. It specifies CASVGTGEGYTF. The chain is built from TRBV28 and TRBJ1-2, with 10 bases lining up with TRBD1. The CDR3 is made up of 12 amino acids. Germline V gene data show CDR1 as MDHEN and CDR2 as SYDVKM. V was pared by 8 bases and J by 8 bases, with 5 bases of the junction left unmatched.

The V gene is TRBV11-3, the J gene TRBJ2-7, with 7 bases aligning to TRBD2. The V and J ends lost 3 bases and 2 bases, in that order; junction bases with no gene match: 7. Germline CDR1 and CDR2: SGHNT and YENEEA. This CDR3 is 15 amino acids long. The CDR3 DNA follows: TGTGCCAGCAGCTTTGGCGGGAGTCTTCCCTACGAGCAGTACTTC. Protein product: CASSFGGSLPYEQYF.

V is TRBV27 and J is TRBJ2-6; 9 bases map to TRBD1. The length of the CDR3 is 18 residues. Germline assignment: CDR1 MNHEY and CDR2 SMNVEV (reference sequence). V was pared by 5 bases and J by 2 bases, with 10 bases of the junction left unmatched. The CDR3: CASSKTGGSSTGANVLTF. CDR3 sequence (DNA): TGTGCCAGCAGTAAAACAGGGGGCAGTAGTACTGGGGCCAACGTCCTGACTTTC.

The rearrangement uses TRBV27 and TRBJ2-2; tentatively, D is TRBD2 (6 bases). Germline loops: CDR1 MNHEY, CDR2 SMNVEV (reference sequence). Trimming pared 4 bases from V and 4 bases from J, leaving 10 bases between. CDR3 length: 14 amino acids. Here the CDR3 reads CASSWSGFTGELFF. CDR3 DNA sequence: TGTGCCAGCAGTTGGAGCGGGTTCACCGGGGAGCTGTTTTTT.

The chain combines TRBV19 with TRBJ1-1; D possibly corresponds to TRBD1 (5 bases). The CDR3 runs 16 residues. Trimming left V 4 bases short and J 0 bases short, with 15 bases between. The V gene's germline CDR1 is LNHDA and CDR2 SQIVND (reference sequence). This chain's CDR3 is CASSTARGGLNTEAFF. CDR3 nucleotide sequence: TGTGCCAGTAGTACCGCCCGGGGCGGATTGAACACTGAAGCTTTCTTT.

The chain carries TRBV23-1 and TRBJ2-3; no definite D call. TRBV23-1 is labeled an ORF, and its function is uncertain. This CDR3 region has 16 residues. The V end was cut by 2 bases, the J end by 2 bases, with 14 bases between. The CDR3 loop is CASSQTETPITDTQYF. The DNA for the CDR3 is TGCGCCAGCAGTCAAACCGAGACACCTATCACAGATACGCAGTATTTT.

As regards this clone: Additional DNA sequences in this sample encode the identical CDR3. V gene TRBV2 combines with J gene TRBJ2-6, with D unresolved. This CDR3 has 14 residues. Trimming took off 6 bases at V and 0 bases at J, with 6 bases between the two ends. Germline V gene lookup returns CDR1 SNHLY and CDR2 FYNNEI. The CDR3 reads CASSPYSGANVLTF. DNA of the CDR3: TGTGCCAGCAGCCCTTACTCTGGGGCCAACGTCCTGACTTTC.